The 22 T cell receptor beta chains presented below share a single source sample, sequenced in a study of blood T cell repertoires in COVID-19. Generated by immunoSEQ multiplex PCR, the TCRdb table keeps only in-frame clones and is missing some. The top ten hold 13% to 15% of the sample, which has about 89,000 clones, more than 70% seen once. The sequencing sample was made of peripheral blood. These receptors all come from a woman of 80 years or more with acute or convalescent COVID-19.

The table lists this clone with a few counts. DNA of the CDR3: TGTGCCAGCAGGGGACCACAGGGTTATGAGAGTGGCTACACCTTC. This gives the protein CASRGPQGYESGYTF. The chain couples TRBV2 to TRBJ1-2; D may be TRBD1 (6 bases). This CDR3 is 15 amino acids long. Deletions cut 6 bases from V and 7 bases from J, with 21 bases between. Germline loops: CDR1 SNHLY, CDR2 FYNNEI.

The V call is TRBV18, the J call TRBJ2-3; 9 bases match TRBD1. CDR1 is KGHSH, CDR2 LQKENI, per germline. V lost 0 bases to trimming and J lost 4 bases; unmatched junction nucleotides: 5. The CDR3 runs 16 residues. The CDR3 loop reads CASSPPNRQGADTQYF. The CDR3, as DNA: TGTGCCAGCTCACCACCGAATCGACAGGGGGCAGATACGCAGTATTTT.

The J gene is TRBJ1-5, the V gene TRBV4-1, with TRBD1 matching over 7 bases. The germline V gene encodes CDR1 MGHRA and CDR2 YSYEKL. This CDR3 contains 17 residues. J was trimmed by 0 bases and V by 3 bases; bases with no gene match: 8. CDR3 residues: CASSQLQGSYSNQPQHF. CDR3 nucleotide sequence: TGCGCCAGCAGCCAGCTACAGGGGTCTTATAGCAATCAGCCCCAGCATTTT.

The chain is built from TRBV6-2 or TRBV6-3 and TRBJ2-1; 7 bases are shared with TRBD1. V was clipped by 0 bases and J by 5 bases; unmatched bases: 7. The CDR3 contains 16 residues. The germline gives CDR1 MNHEY, CDR2 SVGEGT. CDR3 loop: CASSYSRQGVNNEQFF. The CDR3 DNA reads as TGTGCCAGCAGTTACTCGAGACAGGGAGTGAACAATGAGCAGTTCTTC.

The chain has TRBV30 and TRBJ1-1, with D unclear. The V and J ends lost 0 bases and 2 bases respectively, with 7 bases between them. Germline values: CDR1 GTSNPN, CDR2 SVGIG (reference sequence). The CDR3 is made up of 13 amino acids. CDR3 DNA: TGTGCCTGGAGTGTCTACCGAAACACTGAAGCTTTCTTT. It translates to CAWSVYRNTEAFF.

This sequence joins TRBV5-1 and TRBJ2-1; 13 positions agree with TRBD2. The CDR3 totals 15 residues. Germline assignment: CDR1 SGHRS and CDR2 YFSETQ. The V segment lost 4 bases and the J segment 10 bases; nucleotides outside the gene matches: 8. The CDR3: CASSNRTSGGQEQFF. In nucleotides, the CDR3 is TGCGCCAGCAGCAACAGGACTAGCGGGGGACAAGAGCAGTTCTTC.

Worth noting for this clone: An end of the junction differs from the germline gene, which may be a read error. The rearrangement uses TRBV5-4 and TRBJ1-2, with 8 nucleotides matching TRBD1. The CDR3 extends over 13 amino acids. The germline CDR1 and CDR2 sequences are SGHNT and YYREEE (reference sequence). This chain's CDR3 is CASSQDRKDRENF. In DNA form, the CDR3 reads TGTGCCAGCAGCCAAGATCGGAAGGACAGGGAGAACTTC.

This clone was counted a few times. The CDR3: CATSRATGLGTDTQYF. In DNA, the CDR3 is TGTGCCACCAGCAGGGCTACAGGGTTGGGGACAGATACGCAGTATTTT. The chain carries TRBV15 and TRBJ2-3, with D possibly being TRBD1 (6 bases). The CDR3 covers 16 residues. Trimming stripped 3 bases from V and 3 bases from J, with 16 bases between. CDR1 is LNHNV, CDR2 YYDKDF, per germline (reference sequence).

This clone was observed a single time. V gene TRBV7-3 combines with J gene TRBJ1-6; 8 nucleotides line up with TRBD1. The V and J ends lost 2 bases and 9 bases, in that order; junction bases with no gene match: 6. CDR3 length equals 15 residues. The germline CDR1 and CDR2 sequences are SGHTA and FQGTGA. CDR3 amino acids: CASSLGGGQVSPLHF. The CDR3 DNA reads TGTGCCAGCAGCTTAGGGGGGGGACAGGTTTCACCCCTCCACTTT.

This rearrangement joins TRBV18 to TRBJ2-3; D might be TRBD1 (5 bases). Germline assignment: CDR1 KGHSH and CDR2 LQKENI. This CDR3 region has 14 residues. V gave up 6 bases and J gave up 5 bases, with 15 bases separating them. CDR3 DNA: TGTGCCAGCTCCCCGGCTGGGGCCGGAGATACGCAGTATTTT. Its translation: CASSPAGAGDTQYF.

In DNA form, the CDR3 reads TGTGCCAGCAGTCAACCGGGGGGCGGCACAGATACGCAGTATTTT. This codes for CASSQPGGGTDTQYF. J is TRBJ2-3 and V is TRBV6-2 or TRBV6-3; a weak D match, TRBD2 (7 bases). The ends were cut back, 5 bases at V and 1 base at J, with 13 bases in the middle. This CDR3 contains 15 residues. Germline V gives CDR1 MNHEY, CDR2 SVGEGT.

This clone was seen only a few times. The chain links TRBV7-8 to TRBJ1-2; D remains ambiguous. Germline assignment: CDR1 SGHVS and CDR2 FQNEAQ. V shed 1 base and J shed 2 bases, with 8 bases lying between them. The CDR3 length is 14 residues. CDR3 nucleotide sequence: TGTGCCAGCAGCTTAGAAGACATAAACTATGGCTACACCTTC. The encoded protein is CASSLEDINYGYTF.

A remark on this clone: Its ends do not fully match the called genes, so a read error is possible. The genes are TRBV14 and TRBJ2-4, with a possible D match to TRBD2 (6 bases). The CDR3 runs to 10 residues. CDR1 is SGHDN, CDR2 FVKESK, per germline. The DNA of the CDR3 is TGTGCCAGCAGCCCGAGGGACTGTAGGTTC. Translation gives CASSPRDCRF. Supplemented by reference TRBV14 and TRBJ2-4, the full variable domain reads EAGVTQFPSHSVIEKGQTVTLRCDPISGHDNLYWYRRVMGKEIKFLLHFVKESKQDESGMPNNRFLAERTGGTYSTLKVQPAELEDSGVYFCASSPRDCRFGAGTRLSVL.

The rearrangement joins TRBV7-2 to TRBJ1-5; TRBD1 is a possible D gene (6 bases). The ends were cut back, 0 bases at V and 5 bases at J, with 14 bases in the middle. The CDR3 length is 16 residues. Germline assignment: CDR1 SGHTA and CDR2 FQGNSA. The CDR3 region has the DNA TGTGCCAGCAGCTTAGCGCCTAGGGGGTTCCATCAGCCCCAGCATTTT. Translating gives CASSLAPRGFHQPQHF. The full variable domain, completed using reference TRBV7-2 and TRBJ1-5, is GAGVSQSPSNKVTEKGKDVELRCDPISGHTALYWYRQSLGQGLEFLIYFQGNSAPDKSGLPSDRFSAERTGGSVSTLTIQRTQQEDSAVYLCASSLAPRGFHQPQHFGDGTRLSIL.

V and J are TRBV5-4 and TRBJ2-1; D possibly corresponds to TRBD1 (5 bases). The CDR3 is 15 amino acids. CDR1 is SGHNT, CDR2 YYREEE, per germline (reference sequence). The V gene lost 1 base and the J gene lost 6 bases, with 14 bases spanning the gap. The CDR3 protein is CASSLRMIQGNEQFF. Here the CDR3 DNA reads TGTGCCAGCAGCTTGAGAATGATCCAGGGCAATGAGCAGTTCTTC.

The count of this clone is one. The chain combines TRBV27 with TRBJ2-2, with 8 bases that match TRBD2. CDR3 length: 14 residues. The J segment lost 6 bases and the V segment lost 4 bases, leaving 4 bases of the junction unmatched. Germline V lookup: CDR1 MNHEY, CDR2 SMNVEV (reference sequence). CDR3 in amino acids: CASSSTAGAGELFF. The CDR3 nucleotides read TGTGCCAGCAGTTCCACAGCGGGGGCCGGGGAGCTGTTTTTT.

This clone was detected only a few times. The chain combines TRBV6-1 with TRBJ2-1; possible D gene TRBD2, 6 bases. Per the germline V gene, CDR1 is MNHNS and CDR2 is SASEGT. The CDR3 contains 17 residues. V lost 0 bases and J 0 bases, leaving 12 bases between the germline ends. The CDR3 reads CASSEAPGASSYNEQFF. The CDR3 coding sequence is TGTGCCAGCAGTGAAGCGCCGGGAGCTAGCTCCTACAATGAGCAGTTCTTC.

This clone was found a few times. The rearrangement links TRBV5-6 to TRBJ2-7; the match to TRBD1 covers 7 bases. J was trimmed by 2 bases and V by 6 bases; bases with no gene match: 8. CDR3 length: 14 residues. Germline CDR1 SGHDT, CDR2 YYEEEE. The CDR3 DNA reads TGTGCCAGCAACGCGGACAGGTCCCCCTACGAGCAGTACTTC. Amino acids: CASNADRSPYEQYF.

This clone was counted between two and nine times. The genes are TRBV7-2 and TRBJ1-5; TRBD1 matches at 7 bases. CDR1 SGHTA and CDR2 FQGNSA come from the germline V gene. V lost 4 bases to trimming and J lost 4 bases; unmatched junction nucleotides: 4. This CDR3 is built from 14 residues. CDR3 nucleotides: TGTGCCAGCAGCTCCCAGGACAGGAATCAGCCCCAGCATTTT. Protein: CASSSQDRNQPQHF.

The V and J genes are TRBV24-1 and TRBJ2-1, with 7 bases fitting TRBD1. This CDR3 spans 16 amino acids. CDR1 and CDR2 (germline): KGHDR, SFDVKD. Unmatched junction bases numbered 8, after V lost 2 bases and J lost 5 bases. CDR3 loop: CATSDSTGTVNNEQFF. In DNA form, the CDR3 reads TGTGCCACCAGTGATTCGACCGGGACAGTCAACAATGAGCAGTTCTTC.

This clone was counted only a few times. The V and J genes are TRBV27 and TRBJ1-2, with D maybe TRBD1 (5 bases). Trimming cost V 5 bases and J 8 bases, with 21 bases left between them. The CDR3 has 15 residues. The germline gives CDR1 MNHEY, CDR2 SMNVEV (reference sequence). CDR3 in DNA: TGTGCCAGCAGTGCCCGCGGGACCGATAGAGGAGGCTACACCTTC. Translating it yields CASSARGTDRGGYTF.

The CDR3 here is CASSRDRVAGNTIYF. CDR3 sequence (DNA): TGTGCCAGCAGCCGGGACAGGGTGGCTGGAAACACCATATATTTT. This chain uses TRBV3-1 (or the pseudogene TRBV3-2) with TRBJ1-3; TRBD1 aligns across 9 bases. The CDR3 runs 15 residues. J gave up 2 bases and V 4 bases, and 3 bases lay outside the gene matches. Germline V gene lookup returns CDR1 LGHDT and CDR2 YNNKEL (reference sequence).